A selection of T cell receptor beta chains follows, all from one sample in a study of T cell changes during pregnancy in multiple sclerosis. TCRdb keeps only in-frame clones here, not all; method: immunoSEQ multiplex PCR. The data hold about 75,000 clones, with 75% to 95% observed a single time. Here the sequenced sample was CD4+ T cells from peripheral blood mononuclear cells, taken before pregnancy. These receptors all stem from a female donor with multiple sclerosis, enrolled in a pregnancy study. Each CDR3 is given with its conserved first and last residue. The order of the fields is J gene, CDR3 length, D gene, V gene, clone size, CDR3 protein, CDR3 DNA. The D gene is left open where the match is weak. Rows may omit the clone size; those that give it use once, few, many or a size class.

>TRBJ1-2|15|-|TRBV6-6|-
CASSGWTAGGDGYTF
TGTGCCAGCAGTGGATGGACAGCGGGGGGGGATGGCTACACCTTC
>TRBJ1-1|15|TRBD1|TRBV5-8|-
CASSLGGTGGTEAFF
TGTGCCAGCAGCTTGGGTGGAACAGGGGGCACTGAAGCTTTCTTT
>TRBJ1-2|12|TRBD1|TRBV28|-
CASTDRDYGYTF
TGTGCCAGCACCGACAGGGACTATGGCTACACCTTC
>TRBJ1-4|14|-|TRBV2|-
CASSDRRAGEKLFF
TGTGCCAGCAGTGACCGCAGGGCAGGGGAAAAACTGTTTTTT
>TRBJ1-3|19|-|TRBV30|-
CAWSVSNFGQSFSGNTIYF
TGTGCCTGGAGTGTTTCCAATTTCGGACAGAGTTTTTCTGGAAACACCATATATTTT
>TRBJ2-7|12|-|TRBV5-1|-
CASSVGVNEQYF
TGCGCCAGCAGTGTAGGGGTCAACGAGCAGTACTTC
>TRBJ2-5|13|TRBD1|TRBV5-1|-
CASRGTGEETQYF
TGCGCCAGCAGGGGGACAGGAGAAGAGACCCAGTACTTC
>TRBJ2-5|14|TRBD2|TRBV6-1|-
CASSVRGGRETQYF
TGTGCCAGCAGTGTGCGGGGGGGCCGAGAGACCCAGTACTTC
>TRBJ2-7|15|TRBD1|TRBV27|once
CASRRGTGGSYEQYF
TGTGCCAGCCGCCGGGGGACAGGGGGTTCCTACGAGCAGTACTTC
>TRBJ2-1|17|TRBD2|TRBV7-8|-
CASSLVVWAGVSYEQFF
TGTGCCAGCAGCTTAGTAGTTTGGGCGGGAGTCTCATATGAGCAGTTCTTC
>TRBJ1-6|15|-|TRBV19|-
CASSILRGSGSPLHF
TGTGCCAGTAGTATACTCAGGGGTAGTGGATCACCCCTCCACTTT
>TRBJ1-2|15|TRBD1|TRBV28|-
CASSIRGGGLSRYTF
TGTGCCAGCAGTATCCGAGGAGGGGGCTTGTCCCGCTACACCTTC
>TRBJ2-1|16|TRBD2|TRBV28|once
CASSIGTSGMNNEQFF
TGTGCCAGCAGTATCGGGACTAGCGGGATGAACAATGAGCAGTTCTTC